This T cell receptor (beta chain) is from a study of control samples from healthy donors and cancer patients. Generated by immunoSEQ multiplex PCR, the TCRdb table keeps only in-frame clones and is missing some. The sample gives some 190,000 clones, around 90% of which show up once; less than 2% is in the top ten. Germline CDR1 and CDR2: SGHTS and YDEGEE. CDR3 length: 14 residues. Trimming stripped 0 bases from V and 8 bases from J, with 14 bases between. This receptor was taken from a man aged 30 to 45 in good health. The source material was blood. The V call is TRBV5-8, the J call TRBJ1-2; no firm D call. For the CDR3, the DNA is TGTGCCAGCAGCTTGGGGGCAGTAAGAGCCGGCTACACCTTC. This encodes CASSLGAVRAGYTF.